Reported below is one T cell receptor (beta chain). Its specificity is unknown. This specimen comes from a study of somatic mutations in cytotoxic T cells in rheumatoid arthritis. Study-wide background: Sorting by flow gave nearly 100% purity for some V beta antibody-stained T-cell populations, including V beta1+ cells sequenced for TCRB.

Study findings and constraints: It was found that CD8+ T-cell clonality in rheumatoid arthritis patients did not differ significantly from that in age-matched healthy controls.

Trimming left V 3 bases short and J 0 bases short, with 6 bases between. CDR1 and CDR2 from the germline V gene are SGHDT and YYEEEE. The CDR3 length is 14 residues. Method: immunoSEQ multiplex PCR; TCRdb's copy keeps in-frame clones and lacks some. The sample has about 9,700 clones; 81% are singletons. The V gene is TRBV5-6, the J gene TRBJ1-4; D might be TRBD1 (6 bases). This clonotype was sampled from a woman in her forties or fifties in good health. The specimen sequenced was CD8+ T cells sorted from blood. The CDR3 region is CASSSGATNEKLFF. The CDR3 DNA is TGTGCCAGCAGCTCAGGGGCAACTAATGAAAAACTGTTTTTT.